This entry features one TCR beta chain sequence. The count of this clone is one. The antigen it binds to is not known. Nothing much larger sits one base from this clone, and base qualities are not available. This sample stems from a study of PD-L1 blockade in urothelial cancer (dated by TCRdb to the late 2010s). Regarding the complete study: Therapy was started around 2014 for all patients, and atezolizumab 1,200 mg was administered intravenously every 3 weeks. About 90% of the 29 patients were identified as males with urothelial cancer of bladder origin, and a prior smoking history was reported by 18 of 29 patients. Patients had an ECOG performance status of 0 or 1 and had received between 0 and 3 prior chemotherapy regimens. Blood samples were analyzed 3 weeks after the start of treatment (second dose) and 6 weeks after the start of treatment. Blood samples gave median yields of about 140,000 T cells and tens of thousands of unique TCRs, along with a median clonality of approximately 0.08. Somatic, immune and clinical correlates of response to PD-L1 blockade with atezolizumab in urothelial cancer were the focus of an exploratory multi-omic analysis. TCR sequencing covered pretreatment tumor samples and matched, serially collected peripheral blood taken before and after atezolizumab treatment. Durable clinical benefit meant progression-free survival longer than 6 months, and TCR features were also tested against progression-free and overall survival. Whole exome sequencing and RNA sequencing of pretreatment tumors were performed alongside TCR sequencing in the same patients. Durable clinical benefit was achieved by nine patients but not by the remaining 20. Pretreatment blood TCR-seq was available for nearly 30 patients, at least one posttreatment blood collection was obtained for around 24 patients, and tumor TCR-seq was available for around 24 patients. Here is what the overall study found, with its caveats: Improved progression-free and overall survival was found to be associated with pretreatment peripheral blood TCR clonality below the median. Greater expansion of tumor-associated TCR clones in peripheral blood 3 weeks after the start of treatment was observed in patients with durable benefit (n of about 21, p = 0.022). Small sample size (n ≈ 28) and many exploratory analyses mean the results are intended to be hypothesis-generating.

Ends trimmed: V by 4 bases, J by 0 bases; bases unmatched to a gene: 4. Based on the germline V gene, the CDR1 and CDR2 sequences are SQVTM and ANQGSEA. The CDR3 sequence holds 15 residues, the cysteine and phenylalanine included. Kept here is only the CDR3 DNA, which spans 45 bases and is read in frame from base 1. To estimate absolute template abundance from read counts, synthetic TCR analog templates were spiked into each PCR. The immunoSEQ assay was used to amplify TCRbeta CDR3 regions from genomic DNA with bias-controlled V and J gene primers. Rearranged TCRbeta segments were sequenced at approximately 20X coverage. In the authors' own workflow: Sequencing errors were corrected by clustering, and CDR3s were annotated against IMGT so that V, D and J genes could be assigned. Only productive TCRbeta rearrangements were used in downstream analyses, excluding out-of-frame or stop-codon sequences. To compute clonality, Shannon entropy was normalized by the log of the number of unique productive sequences and then subtracted from one. Fisher's exact test with Benjamini-Hochberg correction, at a threshold of adjusted p below 0.01, was used to find clones that differed between time points or between blood and tumor. TCRdb holds this immuneACCESS table with in-frame rearrangements only. Some clones are missing; in checked studies, unresolved V genes explain under half, and the rest has no known cause. The DNA was the basis for D and trimming; V, J and clone size are from that table. The sample table records about 50,000 clones; about 86% of these occur just once. The top ten hold approximately 3% of the sample.

Per the publication, the time point label means: pretreatment peripheral blood. The cohort included 25 to 30 patients with locally advanced or metastatic urothelial carcinoma who were treated at Memorial Sloan Kettering on a trial protocol. Peripheral blood mononuclear cells were collected from each patient pretreatment and during treatment, giving between 1 and 8 total time points per patient. The Qiagen DNeasy Blood extraction kit was used to purify genomic DNA from total PBMCs and tumor samples. PBMCs were collected pretreatment and during treatment, and were isolated and stored as previously described.

The source of this sequence is an older man with urothelial cancer. This material consisted of PBMCs, taken around atezolizumab (anti-PD-L1) treatment. In this chain, TRBV29-1 is recombined with TRBJ1-1, with TRBD1 matching 11 junction bases. The CDR3 reads CSVVGTGGLNTEAFF. In nucleotide form, the sequence is TGCAGCGTTGTCGGGACAGGGGGGCTGAACACTGAAGCTTTCTTT. This CDR3, with the reference TRBV29-1 and TRBJ1-1 proteins standing in past its ends, gives the full variable domain SAVISQKPSRDICQRGTSLTIQCQVDSQVTMMFWYRQQPGQSLTLIATANQGSEATYESGFVIDKFPISRPNLTFSTLTVSNMSPEDSSIYLCSVVGTGGLNTEAFFGQGTRLTVV.